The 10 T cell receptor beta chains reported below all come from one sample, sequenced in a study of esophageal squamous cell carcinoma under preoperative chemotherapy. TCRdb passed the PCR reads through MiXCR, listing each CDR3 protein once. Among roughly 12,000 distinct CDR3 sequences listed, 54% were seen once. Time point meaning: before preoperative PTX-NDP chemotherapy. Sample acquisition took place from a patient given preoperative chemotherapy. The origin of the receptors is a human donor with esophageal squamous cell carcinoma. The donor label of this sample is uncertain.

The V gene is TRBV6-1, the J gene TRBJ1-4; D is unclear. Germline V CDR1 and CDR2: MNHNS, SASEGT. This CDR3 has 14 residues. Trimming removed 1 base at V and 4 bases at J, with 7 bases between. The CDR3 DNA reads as TGTGCCAGCAGTGAAGGGACGGTTAATGAAAAACTGTTTTTT. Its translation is CASSEGTVNEKLFF.

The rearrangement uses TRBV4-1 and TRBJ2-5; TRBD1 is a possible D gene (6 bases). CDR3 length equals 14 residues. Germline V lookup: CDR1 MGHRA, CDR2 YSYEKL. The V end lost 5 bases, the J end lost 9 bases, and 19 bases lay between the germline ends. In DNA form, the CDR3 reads TGCGCCAGCAGCTCCGACAAGGGGGTGGGGGCCCAGTACTTC. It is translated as CASSSDKGVGAQYF.

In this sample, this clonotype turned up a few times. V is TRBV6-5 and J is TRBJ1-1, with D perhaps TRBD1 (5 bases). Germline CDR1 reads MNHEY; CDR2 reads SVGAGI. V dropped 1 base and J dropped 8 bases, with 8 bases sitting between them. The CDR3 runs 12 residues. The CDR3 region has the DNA TGTGCCAGCAGTTACTGGGGGGACGAAGCTTTCTTT. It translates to CASSYWGDEAFF.

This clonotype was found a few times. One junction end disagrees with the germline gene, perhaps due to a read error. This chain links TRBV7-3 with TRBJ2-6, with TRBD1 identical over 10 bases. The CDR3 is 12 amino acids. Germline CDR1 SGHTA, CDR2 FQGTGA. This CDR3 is CASSPNPTGGAF. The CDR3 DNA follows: TGTGCCAGCAGCCCCAACCCGACAGGGGGCGCTTTC.

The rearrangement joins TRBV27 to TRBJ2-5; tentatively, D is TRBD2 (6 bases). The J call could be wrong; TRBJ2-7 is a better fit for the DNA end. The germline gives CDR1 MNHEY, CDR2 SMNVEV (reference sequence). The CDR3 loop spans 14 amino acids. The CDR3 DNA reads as TGTGCCAGCAGTCCTAGGCGGGAAACCTACGAGCAGTACTTC. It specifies CASSPRRETYEQYF.

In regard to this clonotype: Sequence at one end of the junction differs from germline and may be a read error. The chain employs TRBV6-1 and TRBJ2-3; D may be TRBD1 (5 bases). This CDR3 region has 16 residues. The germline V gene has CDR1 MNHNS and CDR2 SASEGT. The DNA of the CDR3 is TGTGCCAGCAGTCTTCGGAAAGGGGCGAGCACCGATGAGCAGTTTTTT. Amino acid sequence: CASSLRKGASTDEQFF.

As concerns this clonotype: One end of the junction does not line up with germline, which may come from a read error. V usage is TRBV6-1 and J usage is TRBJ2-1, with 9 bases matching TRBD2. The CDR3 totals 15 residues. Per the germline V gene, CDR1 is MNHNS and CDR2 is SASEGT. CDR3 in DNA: TGTGCCAGCAGTGAAGGCGGGGGGGCAGCGAATGAGCTGTTCTTT. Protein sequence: CASSEGGGAANELFF.

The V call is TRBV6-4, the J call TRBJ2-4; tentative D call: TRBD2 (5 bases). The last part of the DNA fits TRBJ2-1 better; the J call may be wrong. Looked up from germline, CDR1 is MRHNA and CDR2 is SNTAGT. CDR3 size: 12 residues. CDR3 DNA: TGTGCCAGCAGTGACGGGCGGGATGAGCAGTTCTTC. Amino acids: CASSDGRDEQFF.

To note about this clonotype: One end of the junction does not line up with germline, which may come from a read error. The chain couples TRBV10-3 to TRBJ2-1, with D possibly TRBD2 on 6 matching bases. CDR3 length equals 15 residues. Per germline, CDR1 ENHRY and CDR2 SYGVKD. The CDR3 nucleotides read TGTGCCCTCAGTCTCCTGGCGGGGAGCACAGATACGCAGTACTTT. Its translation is CALSLLAGSTDTQYF.

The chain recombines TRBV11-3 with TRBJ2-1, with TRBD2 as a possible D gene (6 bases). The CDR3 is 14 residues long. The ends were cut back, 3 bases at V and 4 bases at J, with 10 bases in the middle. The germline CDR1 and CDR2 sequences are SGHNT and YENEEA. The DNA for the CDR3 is TGTGCCAGCAGCTTGGCGGGGAAATACAATGAGCAGTTCTTC. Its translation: CASSLAGKYNEQFF.